This note documents a single TCR beta chain sequence. The data stem from a study of cytomegalovirus exposure and HLA in healthy donors. The PCR had 60 Vbeta and 13 Jbeta primers. The repertoire was sequenced with immunoSEQ multiplex PCR; TCRdb's copy has only in-frame clones and lacks some. Of some 170,000 clones listed, over 60% are singletons. This receptor was taken from a woman aged 25 to 39 in good health and CMV-seronegative. Sequenced material: PBMCs.

The CDR3 DNA follows: TGTGCCAGTAGTATGGGCCAGGAATATTACCTCTATGGCTACACCTTC. Protein product: CASSMGQEYYLYGYTF. The chain links TRBV19 to TRBJ1-2, with D unresolved. Germline CDR1 reads LNHDA; CDR2 reads SQIVND (reference sequence). The CDR3 has 16 residues. Deletions cut 3 bases from V and 4 bases from J, with 18 bases between. The entire variable domain, with the rest obtained from reference TRBV19 and TRBJ1-2, is as follows: DGGITQSPKYLFRKEGQNVTLSCEQNLNHDAMYWYRQDPGQGLRLIYYSQIVNDFQKGDIAEGYSVSREKKESFPLTVTSAQKNPTAFYLCASSMGQEYYLYGYTFGSGTRLTVV.